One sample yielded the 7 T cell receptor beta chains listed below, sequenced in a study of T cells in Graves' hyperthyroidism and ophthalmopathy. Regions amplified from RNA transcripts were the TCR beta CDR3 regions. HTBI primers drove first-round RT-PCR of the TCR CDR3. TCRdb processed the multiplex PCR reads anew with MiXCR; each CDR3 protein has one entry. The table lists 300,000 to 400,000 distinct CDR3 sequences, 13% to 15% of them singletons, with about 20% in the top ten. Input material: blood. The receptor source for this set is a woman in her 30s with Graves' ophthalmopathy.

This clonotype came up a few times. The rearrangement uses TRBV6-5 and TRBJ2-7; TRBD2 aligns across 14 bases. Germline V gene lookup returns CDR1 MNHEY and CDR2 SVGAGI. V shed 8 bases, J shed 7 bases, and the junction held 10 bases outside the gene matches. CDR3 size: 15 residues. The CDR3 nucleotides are TGTGCCAGCGGACAGACTAGCGGGGGGGCGGGGGAGCAGTACTTC. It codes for CASGQTSGGAGEQYF.

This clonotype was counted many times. For the CDR3, the DNA is TGTGCCAGCAGCTTCACAGGGGGACACACAGATACGCAGTATTTT. It specifies CASSFTGGHTDTQYF. The rearrangement uses TRBV5-5 and TRBJ2-3, with 8 bases matching TRBD1. This CDR3 is 15 amino acids long. Germline V CDR1 and CDR2: SGHKS, YYEKEE (reference sequence). V was clipped by 2 bases and J by 2 bases; unmatched bases: 4.

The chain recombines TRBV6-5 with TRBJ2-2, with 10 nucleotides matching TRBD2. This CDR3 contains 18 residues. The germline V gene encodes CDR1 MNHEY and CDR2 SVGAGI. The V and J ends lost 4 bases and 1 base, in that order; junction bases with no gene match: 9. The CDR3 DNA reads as TGTGCCAGCAGTTTCCCAGCGGGGGGGCGGATGAACACCGGGGAGCTGTTTTTT. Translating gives CASSFPAGGRMNTGELFF.

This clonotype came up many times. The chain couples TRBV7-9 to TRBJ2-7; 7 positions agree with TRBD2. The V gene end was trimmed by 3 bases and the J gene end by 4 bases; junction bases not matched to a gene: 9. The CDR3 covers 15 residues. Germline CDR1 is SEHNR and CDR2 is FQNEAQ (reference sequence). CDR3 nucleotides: TGTGCCAGCAGCTTGACTGAGGGAGGGTTTTACGAGCAGTACTTC. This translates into CASSLTEGGFYEQYF. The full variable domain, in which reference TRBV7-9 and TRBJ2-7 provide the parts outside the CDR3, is DTGVSQNPRHKITKRGQNVTFRCDPISEHNRLYWYRQTLGQGPEFLTYFQNEAQLEKSRLLSDRFSAERPKGSFSTLEIQRTEQGDSAMYLCASSLTEGGFYEQYFGPGTRLTVT.

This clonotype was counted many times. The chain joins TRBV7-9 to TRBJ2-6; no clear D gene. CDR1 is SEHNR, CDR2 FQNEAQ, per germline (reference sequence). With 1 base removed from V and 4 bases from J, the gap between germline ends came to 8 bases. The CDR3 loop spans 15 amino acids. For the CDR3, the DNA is TGTGCCAGCAGCTTAGGACATATAGGGGCCAACGTCCTGACTTTC. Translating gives CASSLGHIGANVLTF.

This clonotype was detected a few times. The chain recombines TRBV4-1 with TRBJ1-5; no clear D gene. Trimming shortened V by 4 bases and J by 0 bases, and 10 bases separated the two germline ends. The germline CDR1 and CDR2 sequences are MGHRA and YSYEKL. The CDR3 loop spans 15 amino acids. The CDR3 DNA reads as TGCGCCAGCAGCCGGATAGGTCTTAGCAATCAGCCCCAGCATTTT. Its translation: CASSRIGLSNQPQHF.

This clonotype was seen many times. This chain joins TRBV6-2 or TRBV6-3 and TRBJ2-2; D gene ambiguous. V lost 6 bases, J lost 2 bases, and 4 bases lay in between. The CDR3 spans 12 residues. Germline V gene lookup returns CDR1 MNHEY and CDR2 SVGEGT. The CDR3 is CASSSNTGELFF. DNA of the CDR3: TGTGCCAGCAGCTCCAACACCGGGGAGCTGTTTTTT.